What follows describes a single T cell receptor beta chain. Its target is not known. Looked up from germline, CDR1 is MNHNS and CDR2 is SASEGT. CDR3 length equals 14 residues. J was trimmed by 5 bases and V by 6 bases; bases with no gene match: 6. The sample originates from a study of CD4+ T cells in melanoma. Study-level results: Diverse differentiation states were reported for melanoma neoantigen-specific CD4+ T cells. CD8+ T cell, macrophage and B cell function reportedly correlated with neoantigen-specific CD4+ T cells.

Only in-frame clones appear in the TCRdb table, and some are missing; sequencing was by immunoSEQ multiplex PCR. The table has some 120,000 clones, around 93% seen once. The TCR was taken from a human donor with melanoma. The sample taken for sequencing was peripheral blood. This sequence joins TRBV6-1 and TRBJ2-2; 7 bases match TRBD2. Here the CDR3 DNA reads TGTGCCAGCAGGACCTTGGGAGGGACCGGGGAGCTGTTTTTT. Residues: CASRTLGGTGELFF.